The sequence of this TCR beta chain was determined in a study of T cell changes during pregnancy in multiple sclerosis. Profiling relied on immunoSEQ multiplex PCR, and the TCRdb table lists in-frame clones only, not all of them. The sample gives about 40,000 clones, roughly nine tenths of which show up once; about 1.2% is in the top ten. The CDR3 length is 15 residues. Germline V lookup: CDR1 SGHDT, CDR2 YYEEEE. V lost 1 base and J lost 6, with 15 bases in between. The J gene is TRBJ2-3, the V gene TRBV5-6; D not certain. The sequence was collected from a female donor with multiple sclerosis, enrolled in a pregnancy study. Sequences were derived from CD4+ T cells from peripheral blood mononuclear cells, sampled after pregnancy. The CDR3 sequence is CASSLRGSRPDTQYF. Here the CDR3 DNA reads TGTGCCAGCAGCTTGCGCGGATCTCGTCCTGATACGCAGTATTTT.